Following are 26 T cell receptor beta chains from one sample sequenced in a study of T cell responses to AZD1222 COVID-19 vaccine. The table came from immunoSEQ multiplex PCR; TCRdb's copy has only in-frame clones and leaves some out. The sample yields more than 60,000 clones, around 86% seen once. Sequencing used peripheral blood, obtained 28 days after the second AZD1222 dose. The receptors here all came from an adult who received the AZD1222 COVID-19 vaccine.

CDR3: CASSLSPPGNYGYTF. The CDR3 DNA is TGCGCCAGCAGCTTGTCCCCCCCAGGGAACTATGGCTACACCTTC. The gene calls are TRBV5-1 and TRBJ1-2; a possible D gene is TRBD1 (5 bases). The CDR3 loop spans 15 amino acids. CDR1 is SGHRS and CDR2 is YFSETQ in the germline V gene. The V and J ends lost 1 base and 2 bases respectively, with 12 bases between them.

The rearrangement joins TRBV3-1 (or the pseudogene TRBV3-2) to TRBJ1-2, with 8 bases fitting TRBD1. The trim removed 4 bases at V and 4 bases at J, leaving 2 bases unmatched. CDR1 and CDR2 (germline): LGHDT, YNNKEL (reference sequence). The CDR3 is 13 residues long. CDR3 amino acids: CASSPGQGYGYTF. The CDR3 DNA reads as TGTGCCAGCAGCCCCGGACAGGGCTATGGCTACACCTTC.

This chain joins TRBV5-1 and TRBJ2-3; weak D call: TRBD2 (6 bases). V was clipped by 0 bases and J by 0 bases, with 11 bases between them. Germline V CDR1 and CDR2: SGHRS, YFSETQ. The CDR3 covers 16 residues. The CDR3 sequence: CASSLAYGGSTDTQYF. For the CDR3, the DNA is TGCGCCAGCAGCTTGGCCTACGGGGGTAGCACAGATACGCAGTATTTT.

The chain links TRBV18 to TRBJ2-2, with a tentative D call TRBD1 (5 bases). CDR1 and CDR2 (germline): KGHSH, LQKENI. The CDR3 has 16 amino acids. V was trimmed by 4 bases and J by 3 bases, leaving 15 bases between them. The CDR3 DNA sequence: TGTGCCAGCTCACAGAACCTAGGGGCAGACACCGGGGAGCTGTTTTTT. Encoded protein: CASSQNLGADTGELFF.

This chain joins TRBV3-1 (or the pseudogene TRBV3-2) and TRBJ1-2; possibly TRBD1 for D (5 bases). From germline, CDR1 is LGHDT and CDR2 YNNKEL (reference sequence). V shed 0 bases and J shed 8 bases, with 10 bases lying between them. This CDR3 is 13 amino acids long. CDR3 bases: TGTGCCAGCAGCCAAGATGGGGGGAGGGGCTACACCTTC. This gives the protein CASSQDGGRGYTF.

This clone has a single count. CDR3 DNA sequence: TGTGCCAGCAGTGAAGCGGTCAGGCACTATGGCTACACCTTC. Protein: CASSEAVRHYGYTF. V usage is TRBV6-1 and J usage is TRBJ1-2, with no clear D. The V end was cut by 0 bases, the J end by 3 bases, with 8 bases between. Germline CDR1 MNHNS, CDR2 SASEGT. This CDR3 spans 14 amino acids.

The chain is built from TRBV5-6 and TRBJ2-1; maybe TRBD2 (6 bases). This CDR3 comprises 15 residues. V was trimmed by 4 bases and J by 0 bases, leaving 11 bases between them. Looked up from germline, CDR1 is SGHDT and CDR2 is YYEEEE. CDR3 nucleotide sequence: TGTGCCAGCAGCGCGGGACTCAGCTCCTACAATGAGCAGTTCTTC. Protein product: CASSAGLSSYNEQFF. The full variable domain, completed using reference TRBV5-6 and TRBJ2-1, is DAGVTQSPTHLIKTRGQQVTLRCSPKSGHDTVSWYQQALGQGPQFIFQYYEEEERQRGNFPDRFSGHQFPNYSSELNVNALLLGDSALYLCASSAGLSSYNEQFFGPGTRLTVL.

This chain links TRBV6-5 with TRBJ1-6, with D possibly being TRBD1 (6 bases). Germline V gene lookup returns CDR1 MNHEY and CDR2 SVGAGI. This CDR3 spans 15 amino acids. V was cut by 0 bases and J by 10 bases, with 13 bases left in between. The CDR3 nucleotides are TGTGCCAGCAGTTACTCCCCCGGGGGCGCGTCACCCCTCCACTTT. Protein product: CASSYSPGGASPLHF.

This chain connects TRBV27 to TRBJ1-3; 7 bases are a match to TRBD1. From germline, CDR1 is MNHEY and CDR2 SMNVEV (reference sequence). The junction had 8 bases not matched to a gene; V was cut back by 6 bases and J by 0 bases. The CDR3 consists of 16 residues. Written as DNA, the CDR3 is TGTGCCAGCAGAGCCCTGACAGGGAGCTCTGGAAACACCATATATTTT. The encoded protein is CASRALTGSSGNTIYF.

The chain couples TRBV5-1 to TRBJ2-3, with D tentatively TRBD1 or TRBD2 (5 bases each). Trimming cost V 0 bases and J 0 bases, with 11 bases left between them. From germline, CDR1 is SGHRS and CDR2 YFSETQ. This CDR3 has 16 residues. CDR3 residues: CASSLVGTQSTDTQYF. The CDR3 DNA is TGCGCCAGCAGCTTGGTTGGGACCCAGAGCACAGATACGCAGTATTTT.

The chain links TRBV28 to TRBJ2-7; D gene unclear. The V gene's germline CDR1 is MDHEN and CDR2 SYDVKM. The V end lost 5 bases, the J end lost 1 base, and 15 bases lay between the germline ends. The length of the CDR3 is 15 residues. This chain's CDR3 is CASSPSGVVSYEQYF. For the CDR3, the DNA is TGTGCCAGCAGTCCATCGGGCGTAGTGTCCTACGAGCAGTACTTC.

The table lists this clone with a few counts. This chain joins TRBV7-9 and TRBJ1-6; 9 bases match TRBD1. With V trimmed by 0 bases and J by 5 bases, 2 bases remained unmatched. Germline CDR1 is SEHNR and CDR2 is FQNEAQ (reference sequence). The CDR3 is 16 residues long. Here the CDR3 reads CASSLAGQGNNSPLHF. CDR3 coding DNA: TGTGCCAGCAGCTTAGCCGGACAGGGGAATAATTCACCCCTCCACTTT.

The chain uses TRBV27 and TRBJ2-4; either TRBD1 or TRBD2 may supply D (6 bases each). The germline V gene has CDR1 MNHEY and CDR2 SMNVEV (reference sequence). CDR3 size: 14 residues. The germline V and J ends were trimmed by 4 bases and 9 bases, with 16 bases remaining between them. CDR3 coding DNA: TGTGCCAGCAGTTGGACGGAGGGGGGTGTCATTCAGTACTTC. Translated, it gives CASSWTEGGVIQYF.

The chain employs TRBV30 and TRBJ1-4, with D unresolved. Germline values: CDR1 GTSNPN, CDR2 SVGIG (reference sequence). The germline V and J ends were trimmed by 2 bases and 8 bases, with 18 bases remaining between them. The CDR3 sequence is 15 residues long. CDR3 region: CAWSMGRSGYEKLFF. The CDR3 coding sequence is TGTGCCTGGAGTATGGGTCGCTCCGGTTACGAAAAACTGTTTTTT.

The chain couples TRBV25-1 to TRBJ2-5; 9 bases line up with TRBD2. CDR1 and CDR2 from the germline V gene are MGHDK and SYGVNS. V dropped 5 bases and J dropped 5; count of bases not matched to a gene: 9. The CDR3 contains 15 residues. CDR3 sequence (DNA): TGTGCCAGCAGTCTTGGCGGGGGGGCCGGGGAGACCCAGTACTTC. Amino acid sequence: CASSLGGGAGETQYF. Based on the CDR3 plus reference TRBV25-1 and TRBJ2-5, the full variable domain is EADIYQTPRYLVIGTGKKITLECSQTMGHDKMYWYQQDPGMELHLIHYSYGVNSTEKGDLSSESTVSRIRTEHFPLTLESARPSHTSQYLCASSLGGGAGETQYFGPGTRLLVL.

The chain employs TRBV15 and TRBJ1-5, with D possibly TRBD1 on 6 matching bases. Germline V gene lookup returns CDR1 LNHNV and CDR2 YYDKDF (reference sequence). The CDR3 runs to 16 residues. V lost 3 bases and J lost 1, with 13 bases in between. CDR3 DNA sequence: TGTGCCACCAGCAGCGACAGGTGGGGGAGCAATCAGCCCCAGCATTTT. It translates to CATSSDRWGSNQPQHF.

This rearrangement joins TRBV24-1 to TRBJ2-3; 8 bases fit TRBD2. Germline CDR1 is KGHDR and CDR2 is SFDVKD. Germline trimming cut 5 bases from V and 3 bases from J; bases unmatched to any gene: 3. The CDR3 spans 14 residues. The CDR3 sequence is CATSGAGGTDTQYF. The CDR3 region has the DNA TGTGCCACCAGTGGGGCGGGGGGAACAGATACGCAGTATTTT.

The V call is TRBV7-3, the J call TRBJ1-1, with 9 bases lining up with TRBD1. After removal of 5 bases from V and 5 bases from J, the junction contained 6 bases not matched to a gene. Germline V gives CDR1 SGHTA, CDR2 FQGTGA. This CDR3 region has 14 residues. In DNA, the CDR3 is TGTGCCAGCAGCGCACAGGGGGCCGGTACTGAAGCTTTCTTT. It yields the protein CASSAQGAGTEAFF.

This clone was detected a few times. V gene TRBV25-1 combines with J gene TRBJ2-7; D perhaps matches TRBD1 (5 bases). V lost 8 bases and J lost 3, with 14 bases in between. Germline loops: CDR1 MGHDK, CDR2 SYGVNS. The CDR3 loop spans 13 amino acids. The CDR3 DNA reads TGTGCCAGCGGTAGGAGACAGAGCTACGAGCAGTACTTC. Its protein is CASGRRQSYEQYF.

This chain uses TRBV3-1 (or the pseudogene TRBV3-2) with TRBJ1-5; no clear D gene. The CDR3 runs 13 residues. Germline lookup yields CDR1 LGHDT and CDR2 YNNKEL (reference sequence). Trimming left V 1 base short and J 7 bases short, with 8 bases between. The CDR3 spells CASSQVRGQPQHF. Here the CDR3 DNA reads TGTGCCAGCAGCCAAGTTCGAGGCCAGCCCCAGCATTTT.

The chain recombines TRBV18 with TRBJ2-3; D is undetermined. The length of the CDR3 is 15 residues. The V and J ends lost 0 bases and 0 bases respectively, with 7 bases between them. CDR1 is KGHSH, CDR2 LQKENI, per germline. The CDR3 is CASSPPDSSTDTQYF. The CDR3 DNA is TGTGCCAGCTCACCACCAGATTCTAGCACAGATACGCAGTATTTT.

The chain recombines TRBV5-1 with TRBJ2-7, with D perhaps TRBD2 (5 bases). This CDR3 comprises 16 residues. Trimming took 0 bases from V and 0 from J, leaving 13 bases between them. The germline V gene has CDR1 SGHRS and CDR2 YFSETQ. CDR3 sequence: CASSLGSSGSSYEQYF. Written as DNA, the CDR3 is TGCGCCAGCAGCTTGGGTTCCAGCGGTAGCTCCTACGAGCAGTACTTC.

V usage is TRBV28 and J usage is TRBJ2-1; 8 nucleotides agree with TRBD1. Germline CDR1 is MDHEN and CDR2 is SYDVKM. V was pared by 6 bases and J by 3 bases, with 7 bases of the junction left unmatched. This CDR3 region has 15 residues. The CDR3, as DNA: TGTGCCAGCAGCCCAGGGGGCTTCGGCTACAATGAGCAGTTCTTC. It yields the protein CASSPGGFGYNEQFF.

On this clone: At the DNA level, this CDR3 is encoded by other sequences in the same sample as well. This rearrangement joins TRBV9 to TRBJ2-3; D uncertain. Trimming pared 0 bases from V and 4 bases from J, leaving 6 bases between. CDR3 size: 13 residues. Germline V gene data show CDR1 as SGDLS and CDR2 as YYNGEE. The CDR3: CASSVAGSDTQYF. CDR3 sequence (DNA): TGTGCCAGCAGCGTAGCGGGCTCAGATACGCAGTATTTT.

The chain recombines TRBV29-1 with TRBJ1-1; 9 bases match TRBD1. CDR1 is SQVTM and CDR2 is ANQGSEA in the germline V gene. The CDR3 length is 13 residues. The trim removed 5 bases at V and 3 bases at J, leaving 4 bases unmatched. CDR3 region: CSVSRDRDTEAFF. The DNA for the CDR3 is TGCAGCGTTTCCCGGGACAGGGACACTGAAGCTTTCTTT. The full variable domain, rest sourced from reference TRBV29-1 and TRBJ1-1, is SAVISQKPSRDICQRGTSLTIQCQVDSQVTMMFWYRQQPGQSLTLIATANQGSEATYESGFVIDKFPISRPNLTFSTLTVSNMSPEDSSIYLCSVSRDRDTEAFFGQGTRLTVV.

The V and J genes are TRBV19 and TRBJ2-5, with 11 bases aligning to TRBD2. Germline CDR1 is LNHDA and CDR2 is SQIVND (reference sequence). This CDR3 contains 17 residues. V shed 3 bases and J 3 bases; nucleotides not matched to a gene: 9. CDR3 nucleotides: TGTGCCAGTAGTATCGCGCTGCTAGCGGGGGGAAAAGAGACCCAGTACTTC. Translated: CASSIALLAGGKETQYF. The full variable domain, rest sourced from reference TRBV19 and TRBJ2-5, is DGGITQSPKYLFRKEGQNVTLSCEQNLNHDAMYWYRQDPGQGLRLIYYSQIVNDFQKGDIAEGYSVSREKKESFPLTVTSAQKNPTAFYLCASSIALLAGGKETQYFGPGTRLLVL.